This T cell receptor beta chain appears in the sequencing data of a study of T-cell memory formation after mild COVID-19. About the study: The study found TCR clusters largely donor specific. Study results and limitations: CD4+ contracting clones were found mainly in CM and EM, and CD8+ ones in EMRA. Cross-reactive memory appears to have joined, as suggested by some responding clones showing up in pre-infection memory. While clones contracting from day 15 to 85 were balanced between CD4 and CD8, later expanders leaned CD4+.

Turning to this clonotype: What it recognizes is unknown.

This CDR3 contains 15 residues. Germline CDR1 reads KGHSH; CDR2 reads LQKENI. The germline V and J ends were trimmed by 2 bases and 3 bases, with 14 bases remaining between them. Via MiXCR, TCRdb re-called the 5' RACE reads, giving one row per CDR3 protein. The sample consists of around 530,000 distinct CDR3 sequences, about 20% of them appearing once. The chain carries TRBV18 and TRBJ2-7, with D maybe TRBD2 (7 bases). This receptor was obtained from an adult woman who had mild COVID-19 (a few samples of this study predate the infection). Cell type and time point are not known. The sample consisted of PBMCs or a T cell subset sorted from them (not recorded which). CDR3 sequence reads: CASSPGYREGYEQYF. The CDR3 bases are TGTGCCAGCTCACCAGGTTACAGGGAGGGCTACGAGCAGTACTTC.